Here is one T cell receptor (beta chain) with its context. What it binds is not known. Within the ViraFEST assay, antigen-specific CD4+ T cells underwent expansion with viral peptide pools prior to sequencing. The authors isolated CD4+ T cells after around 11 days of culture. Vaccine recipients had no previous SARS-CoV-2 infection; their nucleocapsid antibodies were negative. Cultures received IL-2 medium that replaced half the medium on days 3 and 7. Libraries were prepared by immunoSEQ multiplex PCR; TCRdb keeps only in-frame clonotypes and omits some of them. This sample yields fewer than 85,000 clones, of which about four fifths are seen a single time; 10% belongs to the top ten. The data were taken from a study of vaccination effects on CD4 cells after COVID-19. Trimming shortened V by 1 base and J by 1 base, and 12 bases separated the two germline ends. Germline CDR1 MNHEY, CDR2 SVGEGT. The CDR3 is 16 amino acids.

Findings and limits, study-wide: Convalescent patients numbered few in the study; early post-infection timepoints were missing entirely. Common cold coronavirus cross-reactivity was shown by only 1 of 255 vaccine-induced clones in healthy vaccinees.

The receptor was isolated from a human donor who received a COVID-19 vaccine. V gene TRBV6-2 or TRBV6-3 combines with J gene TRBJ2-3; the D gene is possibly TRBD2 (6 bases). Sequencing used CD4+ T cells from PBMCs cultured with SARS-CoV-2 spike peptides, obtained before COVID-19 vaccination. The CDR3 protein is CASSYFGGAGTDTQYF. CDR3 bases: TGTGCCAGCAGTTACTTCGGCGGGGCAGGCACAGATACGCAGTATTTT.